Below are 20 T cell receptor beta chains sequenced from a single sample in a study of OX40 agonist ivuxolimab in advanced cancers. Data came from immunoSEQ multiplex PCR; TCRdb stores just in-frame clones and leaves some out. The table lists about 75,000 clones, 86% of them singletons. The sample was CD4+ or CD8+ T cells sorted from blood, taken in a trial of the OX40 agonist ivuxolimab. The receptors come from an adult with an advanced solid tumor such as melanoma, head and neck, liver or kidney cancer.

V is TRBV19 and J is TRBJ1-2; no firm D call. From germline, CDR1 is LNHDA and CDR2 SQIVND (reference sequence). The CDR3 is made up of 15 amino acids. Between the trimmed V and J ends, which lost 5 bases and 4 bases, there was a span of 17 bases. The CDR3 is CASSPRSGLLYGYTF. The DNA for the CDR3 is TGTGCCAGTAGTCCCCGGAGTGGGCTTCTCTATGGCTACACCTTC.

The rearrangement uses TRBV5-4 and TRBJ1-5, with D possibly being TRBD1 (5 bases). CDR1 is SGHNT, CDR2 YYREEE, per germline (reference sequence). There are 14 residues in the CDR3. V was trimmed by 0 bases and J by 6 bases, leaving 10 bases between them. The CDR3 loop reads CASSLERGGQPQHF. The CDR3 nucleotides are TGTGCCAGCAGCTTGGAGAGGGGAGGTCAGCCCCAGCATTTT.

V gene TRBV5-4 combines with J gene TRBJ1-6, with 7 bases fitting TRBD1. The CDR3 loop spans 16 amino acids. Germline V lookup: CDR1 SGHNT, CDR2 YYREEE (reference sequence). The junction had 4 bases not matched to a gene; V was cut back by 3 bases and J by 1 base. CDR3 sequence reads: CASSSDRESYNSPLHF. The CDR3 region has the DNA TGTGCCAGCAGCTCCGACAGGGAGTCCTATAATTCACCCCTCCACTTT.

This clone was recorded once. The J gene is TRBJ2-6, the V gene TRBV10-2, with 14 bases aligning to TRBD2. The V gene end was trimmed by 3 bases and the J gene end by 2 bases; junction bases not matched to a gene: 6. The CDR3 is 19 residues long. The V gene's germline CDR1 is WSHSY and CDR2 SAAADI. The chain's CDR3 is CASSDWGTSGSPGANVLTF. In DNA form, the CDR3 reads TGCGCCAGCAGTGATTGGGGGACTAGCGGGAGCCCTGGGGCCAACGTCCTGACTTTC.

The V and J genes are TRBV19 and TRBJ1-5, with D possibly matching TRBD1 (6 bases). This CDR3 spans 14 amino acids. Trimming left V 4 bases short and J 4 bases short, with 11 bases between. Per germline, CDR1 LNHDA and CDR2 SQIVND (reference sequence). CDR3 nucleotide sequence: TGTGCCAGTAGTACGGGGACACGGAATCAGCCCCAGCATTTT. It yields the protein CASSTGTRNQPQHF.

Written as DNA, the CDR3 is TGTGCCAGCAGCCTAACTAGCGGGGGGAGTCGCGAGCAGTACTTC. This translates into CASSLTSGGSREQYF. J is TRBJ2-7 and V is TRBV7-2; TRBD2 matches 12 bases. Germline values: CDR1 SGHTA, CDR2 FQGNSA. The V segment lost 5 bases and the J segment 6 bases; nucleotides outside the gene matches: 8. This CDR3 has 15 residues.

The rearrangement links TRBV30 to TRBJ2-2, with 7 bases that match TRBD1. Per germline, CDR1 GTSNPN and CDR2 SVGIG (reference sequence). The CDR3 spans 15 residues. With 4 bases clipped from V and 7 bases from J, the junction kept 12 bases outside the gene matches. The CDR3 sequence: CAWTRTGYKGGELFF. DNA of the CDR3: TGTGCCTGGACCCGGACAGGCTACAAAGGCGGGGAGCTGTTTTTT.

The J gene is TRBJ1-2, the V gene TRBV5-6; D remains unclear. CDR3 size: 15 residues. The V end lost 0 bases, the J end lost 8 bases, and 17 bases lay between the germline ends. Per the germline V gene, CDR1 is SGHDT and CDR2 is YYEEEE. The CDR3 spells CASSLALGNLKGYTF. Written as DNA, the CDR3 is TGTGCCAGCAGCTTGGCCTTGGGAAATCTCAAAGGCTACACCTTC.

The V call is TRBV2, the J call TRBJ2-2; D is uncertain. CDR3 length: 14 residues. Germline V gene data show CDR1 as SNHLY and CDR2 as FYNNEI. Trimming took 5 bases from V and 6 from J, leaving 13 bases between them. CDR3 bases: TGTGCCAGCAGTCCCACCAACGGCGCCGGGGAGCTGTTTTTT. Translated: CASSPTNGAGELFF.

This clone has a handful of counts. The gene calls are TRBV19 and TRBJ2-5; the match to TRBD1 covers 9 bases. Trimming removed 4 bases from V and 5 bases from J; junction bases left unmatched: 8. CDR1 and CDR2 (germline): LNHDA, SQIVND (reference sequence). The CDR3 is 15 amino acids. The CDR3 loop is CASSTYRGQVETQYF. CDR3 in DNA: TGTGCCAGTAGTACCTACAGGGGGCAGGTCGAGACCCAGTACTTC.

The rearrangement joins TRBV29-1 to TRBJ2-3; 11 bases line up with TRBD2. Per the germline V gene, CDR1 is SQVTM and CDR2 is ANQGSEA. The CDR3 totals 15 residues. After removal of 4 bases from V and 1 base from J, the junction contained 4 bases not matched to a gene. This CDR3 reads CSVVLAGAGTDTQYF. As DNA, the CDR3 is TGCAGCGTTGTACTAGCGGGGGCGGGCACAGATACGCAGTATTTT.

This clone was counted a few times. CDR3 loop: CASSPQGPSNQPQHF. The CDR3 DNA follows: TGTGCCAGCAGTCCACAGGGGCCAAGCAATCAGCCCCAGCATTTT. V gene TRBV6-5 combines with J gene TRBJ1-5; TRBD1 agrees at 7 bases. The germline gives CDR1 MNHEY, CDR2 SVGAGI. V lost 5 bases and J lost 1; bases outside the gene matches: 5. The CDR3 is 15 amino acids.

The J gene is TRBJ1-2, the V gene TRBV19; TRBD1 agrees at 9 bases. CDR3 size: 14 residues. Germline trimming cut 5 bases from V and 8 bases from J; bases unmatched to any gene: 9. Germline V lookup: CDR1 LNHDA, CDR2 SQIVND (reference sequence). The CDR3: CASSLDRGREGYTF. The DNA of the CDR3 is TGTGCCAGTAGTCTGGACAGGGGAAGAGAGGGCTACACCTTC.

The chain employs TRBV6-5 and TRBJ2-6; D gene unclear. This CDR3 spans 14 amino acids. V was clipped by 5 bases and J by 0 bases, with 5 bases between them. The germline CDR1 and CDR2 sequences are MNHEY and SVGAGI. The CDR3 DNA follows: TGTGCCAGCAGTGAAGGCTCTGGGGCCAACGTCCTGACTTTC. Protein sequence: CASSEGSGANVLTF.

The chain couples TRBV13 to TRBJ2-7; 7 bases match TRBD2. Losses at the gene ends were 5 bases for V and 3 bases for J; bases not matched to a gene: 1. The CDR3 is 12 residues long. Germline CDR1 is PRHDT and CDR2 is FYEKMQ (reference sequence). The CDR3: CASSPGGYEQYF. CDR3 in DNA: TGTGCCAGCAGCCCGGGGGGCTACGAGCAGTACTTC.

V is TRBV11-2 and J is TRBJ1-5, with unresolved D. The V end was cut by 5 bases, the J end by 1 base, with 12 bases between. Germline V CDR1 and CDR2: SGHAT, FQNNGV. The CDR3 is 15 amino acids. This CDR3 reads CASSLSSLSNQPQHF. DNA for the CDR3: TGTGCCAGCAGCCTTTCAAGTTTAAGCAATCAGCCCCAGCATTTT.

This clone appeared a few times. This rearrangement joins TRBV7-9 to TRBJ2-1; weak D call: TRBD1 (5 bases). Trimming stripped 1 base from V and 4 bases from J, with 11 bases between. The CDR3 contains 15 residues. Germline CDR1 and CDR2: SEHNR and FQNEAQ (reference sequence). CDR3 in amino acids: CASSLGQINYNEQFF. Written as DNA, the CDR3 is TGTGCCAGCAGCTTAGGACAGATCAATTACAATGAGCAGTTCTTC.

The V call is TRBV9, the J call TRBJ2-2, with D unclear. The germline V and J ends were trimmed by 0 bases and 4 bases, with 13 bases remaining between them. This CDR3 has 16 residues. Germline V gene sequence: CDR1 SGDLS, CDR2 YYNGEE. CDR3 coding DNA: TGTGCCAGCAGCGTAGTGCAAGGGTTGGCCACCGGGGAGCTGTTTTTT. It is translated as CASSVVQGLATGELFF. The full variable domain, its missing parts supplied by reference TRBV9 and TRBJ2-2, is DSGVTQTPKHLITATGQRVTLRCSPRSGDLSVYWYQQSLDQGLQFLIQYYNGEERAKGNILERFSAQQFPDLHSELNLSSLELGDSALYFCASSVVQGLATGELFFGEGSRLTVL.

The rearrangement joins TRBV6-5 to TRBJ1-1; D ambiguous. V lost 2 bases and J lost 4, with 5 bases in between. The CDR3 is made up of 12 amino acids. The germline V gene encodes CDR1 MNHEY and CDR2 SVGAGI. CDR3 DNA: TGTGCCAGCAGTTACGTGGGCACTGAAGCTTTCTTT. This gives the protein CASSYVGTEAFF.

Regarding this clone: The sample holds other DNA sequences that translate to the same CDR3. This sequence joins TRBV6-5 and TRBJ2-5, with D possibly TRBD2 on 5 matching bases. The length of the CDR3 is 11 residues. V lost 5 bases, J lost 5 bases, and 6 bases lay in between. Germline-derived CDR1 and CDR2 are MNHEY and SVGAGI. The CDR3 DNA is TGTGCCAGCAGTCCGGGGGAGACCCAGTACTTC. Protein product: CASSPGETQYF.